This T cell receptor beta chain emerged from a study of Graves' ophthalmopathy and Graves' hyperthyroidism. Study findings and constraints: Ophthalmopathy cases were distinguished from stable hyperthyroidism by a 13-signature model, reaching 85% to 90% sensitivity and over 80% specificity.

RNA transcripts provided the template for amplifying TCR beta CDR3 regions. The workflow started with a first-round RT-PCR run with HTBI primers and then moved on to a second-round multiplex PCR. MiXCR, run by TCRdb on the multiplex PCR reads, gives a single entry per CDR3 protein. There are 650,000 to 900,000 distinct CDR3 sequences in the sample; roughly two fifths occur only once, and 40% to 45% lies in the top ten. As for this clonotype: The antigen remains unidentified.

Researchers turned away patients with other autoimmune diseases, uncontrolled infections, pregnancy or lactation. The authors diagnosed from clinical symptoms, serum thyroxine, TRAb, thyroid ultrasound and orbital computed tomography. V was pared by 2 bases and J by 3 bases, with 20 bases between. Germline CDR1 reads DFQATT; CDR2 reads SNEGSKA (reference sequence). This CDR3 region has 16 residues. V is TRBV20-1 and J is TRBJ2-7; D tentatively fits TRBD1 or TRBD2 (5 bases each). This TCR derives from an adult man with Graves' ophthalmopathy. Sequencing was done on a sample of peripheral blood. The chain's CDR3 is CSARTSQVGMSYEQYF. The CDR3 bases are TGCAGTGCTAGAACCTCACAGGTCGGGATGAGCTACGAGCAGTACTTC.